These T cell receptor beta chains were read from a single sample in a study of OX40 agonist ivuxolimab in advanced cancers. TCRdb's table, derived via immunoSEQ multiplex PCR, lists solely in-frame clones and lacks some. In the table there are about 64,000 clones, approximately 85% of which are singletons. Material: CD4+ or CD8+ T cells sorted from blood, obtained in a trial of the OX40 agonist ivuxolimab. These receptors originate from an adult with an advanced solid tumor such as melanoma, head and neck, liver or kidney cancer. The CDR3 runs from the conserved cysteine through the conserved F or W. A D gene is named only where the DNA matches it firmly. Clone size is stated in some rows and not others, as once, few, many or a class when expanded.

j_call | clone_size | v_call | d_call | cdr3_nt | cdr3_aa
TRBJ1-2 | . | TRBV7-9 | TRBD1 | TGTGCCAGCAGCGATGACAGGGGAAGTGACTATGGCTACACCTTC | CASSDDRGSDYGYTF
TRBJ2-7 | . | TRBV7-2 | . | TGTGCCAGCAGCGGCGGACAGAACCCCTACGAGCAGTACTTC | CASSGGQNPYEQYF
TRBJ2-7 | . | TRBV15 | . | TGTGCCACCAGCGCGAGCGGGCTTTGGGGAAGTGAGCAGTACTTC | CATSASGLWGSEQYF
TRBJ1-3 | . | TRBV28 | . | TGTGCCAGCAGTTTGATCCACGACAGGCTCCGGGATTTT | CASSLIHDRLRDF
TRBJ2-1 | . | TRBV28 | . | TGTGCCAGCAGTTCGGCAGGGCTCGGTGAGCAGTTCTTC | CASSSAGLGEQFF
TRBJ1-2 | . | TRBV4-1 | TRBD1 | TGCGCCAGCAGCAACCCCCACAGGGGGGGAAACTATGGCTACACCTTC | CASSNPHRGGNYGYTF
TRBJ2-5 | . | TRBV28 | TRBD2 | TGTGCCAGCATAAAAGCGGGGCCCGGGGGAGAGACCCAGTACTTC | CASIKAGPGGETQYF
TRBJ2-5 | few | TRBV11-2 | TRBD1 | TGTGCCAGCAGCCCGCCGGGACAGGCAGTGGGGCAAGAGACCCAGTACTTC | CASSPPGQAVGQETQYF
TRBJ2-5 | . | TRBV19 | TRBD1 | TGTGCCAGTAGTCTGACAGGGTCCCAAGAGACCCAGTACTTC | CASSLTGSQETQYF
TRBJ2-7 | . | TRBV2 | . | TGTGCCAGCAGTATTCCGGGACCTAACTACGAGCAGTACTTC | CASSIPGPNYEQYF